This T cell receptor (beta chain) is from a study of OX40 agonist ivuxolimab in advanced cancers. V was clipped by 0 bases and J by 2 bases, with 7 bases between them. The CDR3 extends over 14 amino acids. Per the germline V gene, CDR1 is SGHTA and CDR2 is FQGNSA. Using immunoSEQ multiplex PCR, the repertoire was profiled, and TCRdb retains in-frame clones only, with some absent. There are approximately 70,000 clones in the sample; about 85% occur only once, and roughly 0.89% lies in the top ten. The sample consisted of CD4+ or CD8+ T cells sorted from blood, taken in a trial of the OX40 agonist ivuxolimab. The chain has TRBV7-2 and TRBJ2-5; a possible D gene is TRBD2 (5 bases). The sequence was collected from an adult with an advanced solid tumor such as melanoma, head and neck, liver or kidney cancer. This CDR3 is CASSLAGRQETQYF. The CDR3 DNA is TGTGCCAGCAGCTTAGCGGGGAGACAAGAGACCCAGTACTTC. Together with reference TRBV7-2 and TRBJ2-5, the CDR3 gives the full variable domain: GAGVSQSPSNKVTEKGKDVELRCDPISGHTALYWYRQSLGQGLEFLIYFQGNSAPDKSGLPSDRFSAERTGGSVSTLTIQRTQQEDSAVYLCASSLAGRQETQYFGPGTRLLVL.